Sequencing of this TCR beta chain was carried out in a study of control samples from healthy donors and cancer patients. Some clones are missing from TCRdb's copy, which holds only in-frame ones; the method was immunoSEQ multiplex PCR. The sample has around 120,000 clones, roughly 92% seen once. The CDR3 has 17 amino acids. Germline V gives CDR1 KGHDR, CDR2 SFDVKD. V dropped 0 bases and J dropped 10 bases, with 23 bases sitting between them. This clonotype was sampled from a woman between 18 and 29 years old in good health. Sample: blood. The chain employs TRBV24-1 and TRBJ1-1; a possible D gene is TRBD1 (5 bases). CDR3 sequence reads: CATSDLLVTGTTLGAFF. CDR3 nucleotide sequence: TGTGCCACCAGTGATTTGCTTGTAACAGGAACTACCCTCGGAGCTTTCTTT.